Each of the 25 T cell receptor beta chains below was sequenced from the same sample in a study of T-cell reconstitution after alpha-beta-depleted transplantation in children. Preparation of the TCRbeta library was carried out with unique molecular identifiers. TCRdb fed the PCR reads into MiXCR, producing one record per CDR3 protein. The table shows 500,000 to 750,000 distinct CDR3 sequences, with over 10% occurring only once. The material was PBMCs, mostly from graft donor cells, obtained 360 days after TCRalphabeta/CD19-depleted stem cell transplant. The receptor source for this set is a male patient under 18 who had a stem cell transplant for acute myeloid leukemia, so the T cells may come from the graft donor.

The J gene is TRBJ1-3, the V gene TRBV15; 9 bases agree with TRBD1. V was clipped by 5 bases and J by 4 bases; unmatched bases: 3. This CDR3 region has 14 residues. From germline, CDR1 is LNHNV and CDR2 YYDKDF (reference sequence). The CDR3 coding sequence is TGTGCCACCAGCGGGACAGGGTACGGAAACACCATATATTTT. Protein: CATSGTGYGNTIYF.

Of note for this clonotype: A much larger clone differs by one base, so this may be a read error. The final CDR3 position lacks the conserved phenylalanine or tryptophan, pointing to a likely read error. The chain recombines TRBV4-3 with TRBJ2-1, with 8 bases matching TRBD2. CDR3 length equals 17 residues. The V segment lost 4 bases and the J segment 8 bases; nucleotides outside the gene matches: 16. Germline V lookup: CDR1 LGHNA, CDR2 YSLEER. The CDR3 DNA is TGCGCCAGCAGCCTAGGAGCGGGACTAGAAAGTAACTATGAGCAGTTCATC. Encoded protein: CASSLGAGLESNYEQFI.

This clonotype was seen many times. This chain uses TRBV28 with TRBJ2-7; 8 bases map to TRBD1. CDR3 length: 15 residues. Germline V lookup: CDR1 MDHEN, CDR2 SYDVKM. The junction had 8 bases not matched to a gene; V was cut back by 4 bases and J by 3 bases. As DNA, the CDR3 is TGTGCCAGCAGTTCTCGGACAGGGCGTTACTACGAGCAGTACTTC. Its protein is CASSSRTGRYYEQYF.

In this sample, this clonotype turned up many times. V usage is TRBV29-1 and J usage is TRBJ2-7; the D is unclear. The germline V gene has CDR1 SQVTM and CDR2 ANQGSEA. Trimming left V 5 bases short and J 2 bases short, with 13 bases between. CDR3 length: 13 residues. CDR3 bases: TGCAGCGTTCGTCGGCTAGGAGCCTACGAGCAGTACTTC. Encoded protein: CSVRRLGAYEQYF.

This clonotype was counted only a few times. V and J are TRBV25-1 and TRBJ2-1, with TRBD1 as a possible D gene (6 bases). From germline, CDR1 is MGHDK and CDR2 SYGVNS. V was clipped by 7 bases and J by 1 base, with 14 bases between them. CDR3 length: 15 residues. The CDR3 DNA is TGTGCCAGCACTCACCGGGACACTTCCTACAATGAGCAGTTCTTC. This translates into CASTHRDTSYNEQFF.

The rearrangement uses TRBV2 and TRBJ1-1, with D uncertain. The V and J ends lost 11 bases and 1 base respectively, with 8 bases between them. Germline lookup yields CDR1 SNHLY and CDR2 FYNNEI. This CDR3 has 11 residues. CDR3 protein: CADGKNTEAFF. Here the CDR3 DNA reads TGTGCCGACGGGAAGAACACTGAAGCTTTCTTT.

Many counts were recorded for this clonotype. The V gene is TRBV28, the J gene TRBJ2-2, with unresolved D. Germline CDR1 and CDR2: MDHEN and SYDVKM. The CDR3 length is 15 residues. Trimming removed 5 bases from V and 4 bases from J, with 14 bases in between. The CDR3 DNA reads as TGTGCCAGCAGTCCCCCAGCTCACCCCACCGGGGAGCTGTTTTTT. Protein sequence: CASSPPAHPTGELFF.

The rearrangement links TRBV15 to TRBJ1-4; D remains unclear. The V end was cut by 4 bases, the J end by 4 bases, with 16 bases between. Germline V gene data show CDR1 as LNHNV and CDR2 as YYDKDF (reference sequence). This CDR3 region has 16 residues. CDR3 sequence: CATSIPSVNSNEKLFF. The CDR3 bases are TGTGCCACCAGCATCCCTTCGGTGAACAGTAATGAAAAACTGTTTTTT. Supplemented by reference TRBV15 and TRBJ1-4, the full variable domain reads DAMVIQNPRYQVTQFGKPVTLSCSQTLNHNVMYWYQQKSSQAPKLLFHYYDKDFNNEADTPDNFQSRRPNTSFCFLDIRSPGLGDTAMYLCATSIPSVNSNEKLFFGSGTQLSVL.

This clonotype was counted between two and nine times. This chain uses TRBV7-3 with TRBJ2-7; 9 bases align to TRBD1. Per the germline V gene, CDR1 is SGHTA and CDR2 is FQGTGA. The CDR3 runs 14 residues. V shed 5 bases, J shed 6 bases, and the junction held 8 bases outside the gene matches. CDR3 amino acids: CASSTTGGPSEQYF. CDR3 coding DNA: TGTGCCAGCAGCACGACAGGGGGGCCATCCGAGCAGTACTTC.

The CDR3 nucleotides read TGTGCCAGCCAGCCCGTCGGGGGAACCTACGAGCAGTACTTC. Protein: CASQPVGGTYEQYF. This chain uses TRBV27 with TRBJ2-7; D possibly corresponds to TRBD2 (6 bases). The V gene lost 8 bases and the J gene lost 2 bases, with 16 bases spanning the gap. This CDR3 has 14 residues. Germline CDR1 reads MNHEY; CDR2 reads SMNVEV (reference sequence).

This clonotype was found many times. The chain joins TRBV9 to TRBJ2-7; TRBD2 agrees at 10 bases. Germline CDR1 SGDLS, CDR2 YYNGEE. CDR3 length equals 13 residues. V was clipped by 3 bases and J by 13 bases; unmatched bases: 10. The CDR3 loop is CASSESPTSGSYF. The DNA of the CDR3 is TGTGCCAGCAGCGAGAGCCCGACTAGCGGGTCCTACTTC.

The rearrangement links TRBV20-1 to TRBJ2-7, with TRBD2 identical over 13 bases. Trimming removed 4 bases from V and 4 bases from J; junction bases left unmatched: 16. The CDR3 has 18 amino acids. Germline CDR1 DFQATT, CDR2 SNEGSKA (reference sequence). The CDR3 here is CSATTSGRASGGGYEQYF. The CDR3, as DNA: TGCAGTGCTACTACTAGCGGGAGGGCCTCTGGTGGTGGGTACGAGCAGTACTTC.

The chain couples TRBV20-1 to TRBJ2-7; TRBD2 might be the D (6 bases). This CDR3 region has 15 residues. V was shortened by 4 bases and J by 2 bases, with 18 bases between the two germline ends. Germline V gene sequence: CDR1 DFQATT, CDR2 SNEGSKA (reference sequence). The CDR3 bases are TGCAGTGCTAAATTGGCGCGGGAACAGACCTACGAGCAGTACTTC. It encodes CSAKLAREQTYEQYF.

This clonotype turned up a few times. The gene calls are TRBV6-1 and TRBJ2-2, with D possibly being TRBD2 (7 bases). From germline, CDR1 is MNHNS and CDR2 SASEGT. The CDR3 loop spans 16 amino acids. Trimming removed 6 bases at V and 0 bases at J, with 14 bases between. The CDR3 nucleotides read TGTGCCAGCAGGAGGGCGCGGGGGCCGAACACCGGGGAGCTGTTTTTT. This codes for CASRRARGPNTGELFF.

The chain combines TRBV4-1 with TRBJ2-4; D gene ambiguous. Germline CDR1 is MGHRA and CDR2 is YSYEKL. Between the trimmed V and J ends, which lost 1 base and 9 bases, there was a span of 7 bases. The CDR3 is 12 amino acids. The CDR3: CASSQVASIQYF. DNA for the CDR3: TGCGCCAGCAGCCAAGTGGCGAGCATTCAGTACTTC.

This clonotype was picked up a small number of times. The chain joins TRBV19 to TRBJ2-7; no reliable D call. Trimming stripped 3 bases from V and 6 bases from J, with 12 bases between. The germline V gene has CDR1 LNHDA and CDR2 SQIVND (reference sequence). The CDR3 consists of 13 residues. The CDR3 protein is CASSIMGSGEQYF. CDR3 sequence (DNA): TGTGCCAGTAGTATTATGGGTTCTGGCGAGCAGTACTTC.

This clonotype was recorded many times. This chain links TRBV27 with TRBJ2-7, with a possible D match to TRBD1 (6 bases). Germline assignment: CDR1 MNHEY and CDR2 SMNVEV (reference sequence). The CDR3 is 15 residues long. Trimming stripped 5 bases from V and 2 bases from J, with 16 bases between. CDR3 in DNA: TGTGCCAGCAGTGCCTCCGGGACACTACCCTACGAGCAGTACTTC. This encodes CASSASGTLPYEQYF.

This chain joins TRBV11-2 and TRBJ2-1; TRBD2 matches 9 bases. Germline V gene lookup returns CDR1 SGHAT and CDR2 FQNNGV. The CDR3 is 18 amino acids. The V segment lost 5 bases and the J segment 4 bases; nucleotides outside the gene matches: 15. The CDR3 is CASSPQITASGVYNEQFF. CDR3 nucleotides: TGTGCCAGCAGCCCACAGATTACCGCTAGCGGGGTTTACAATGAGCAGTTCTTC. Combining the CDR3 with reference TRBV11-2 and TRBJ2-1 gives the whole variable domain EAGVAQSPRYKIIEKRQSVAFWCNPISGHATLYWYQQILGQGPKLLIQFQNNGVVDDSQLPKDRFSAERLKGVDSTLKIQPAKLEDSAVYLCASSPQITASGVYNEQFFGPGTRLTVL.

This clonotype turned up a few times. V and J are TRBV20-1 and TRBJ2-7; possible D gene TRBD2, 5 bases. The germline V gene has CDR1 DFQATT and CDR2 SNEGSKA (reference sequence). The CDR3 contains 13 residues. V was cut by 6 bases and J by 2 bases, with 14 bases left in between. CDR3 DNA: TGCAGTGCCGTCGGACTGTTACCCTACGAGCAGTACTTC. Translating it yields CSAVGLLPYEQYF.

This clonotype was picked up one time. The chain links TRBV29-1 to TRBJ2-3; D might be TRBD2 (7 bases). V was cut by 5 bases and J by 5 bases, with 8 bases left in between. CDR3 length equals 11 residues. From germline, CDR1 is SQVTM and CDR2 ANQGSEA. The CDR3 spells CSVRGGDTQYF. The CDR3 DNA sequence: TGCAGCGTTAGGGGGGGAGATACGCAGTATTTT.

Turning to this clonotype: A read error is possible here, since a much larger clone lies one base away. The chain couples TRBV20-1 to TRBJ2-3; 8 bases fit TRBD1. Germline V gives CDR1 DFQATT, CDR2 SNEGSKA (reference sequence). The length of the CDR3 is 16 residues. The DNA for the CDR3 is TGCAGTGCTCAAAAGCCCAGGGGGCTCCTCACAAATACGCAGTATTTT. It codes for CSAQKPRGLLTNTQYF.

This clonotype was recorded at least ten times. The chain combines TRBV5-1 with TRBJ2-3; D is unresolved. The ends were cut back, 4 bases at V and 4 bases at J, with 22 bases in the middle. The CDR3 has 17 residues. In germline, CDR1 is SGHRS, CDR2 YFSETQ. This CDR3 reads CASSLGGEIPPADTQYF. The CDR3 DNA follows: TGCGCCAGCAGCCTCGGCGGTGAGATCCCGCCGGCAGATACGCAGTATTTT.

This clonotype was seen many times. The J gene is TRBJ2-7, the V gene TRBV5-1, with a tentative D call TRBD2 (6 bases). In germline, CDR1 is SGHRS, CDR2 YFSETQ. Deletions cut 4 bases from V and 5 bases from J, with 19 bases between. The CDR3 extends over 15 amino acids. The CDR3 loop is CASSGKWLAIDEQYF. As DNA, the CDR3 is TGCGCCAGCAGCGGCAAATGGCTAGCGATCGACGAGCAGTACTTC.

This clonotype was found a few times. V gene TRBV5-4 combines with J gene TRBJ2-2; D unresolved. V shed 7 bases and J shed 5 bases, with 18 bases lying between them. Germline values: CDR1 SGHNT, CDR2 YYREEE (reference sequence). The CDR3 spans 15 residues. The CDR3 DNA sequence: TGTGCCAGCTCCCCTTTATTGCGAGGAACCGGGGAGCTGTTTTTT. Translation gives CASSPLLRGTGELFF.

This clonotype was counted at least ten times. The chain carries TRBV21-1 and TRBJ2-7; the listed D gene, TRBD2, was not tested against the DNA. TRBV21-1 is classified as a pseudogene. CDR3 length: 16 residues. DNA for the CDR3: TGTGCCACTACGCCGCTACGATACTCCTCCATCTACGAGCAGTACTTC. This codes for CATTPLRYSSIYEQYF.